The 26 T cell receptor beta chains reported below all come from one sample, sequenced in a study of shared clonotypes between healthy human individuals. Libraries were prepared by immunoSEQ multiplex PCR; TCRdb keeps only in-frame clonotypes and omits some of them. The sample has millions of clones; about 95% are singletons. The source material was naive CD4+ T cells sorted from blood. Subset denoted: CD45RA+ positively selected. The receptors were gathered from a man in his late teens or twenties in good health.

This chain connects TRBV27 to TRBJ1-2; 7 bases map to TRBD1. After removal of 6 bases from V and 1 base from J, the junction contained 8 bases not matched to a gene. CDR1 and CDR2 (germline): MNHEY, SMNVEV (reference sequence). This CDR3 comprises 15 residues. The CDR3 region is CASRPGTAFNYGYTF. The CDR3 DNA reads as TGTGCCAGCAGGCCCGGGACAGCGTTTAACTATGGCTACACCTTC.

This chain connects TRBV6-5 to TRBJ2-1, with TRBD2 matching over 9 bases. This CDR3 is built from 16 residues. Germline V lookup: CDR1 MNHEY, CDR2 SVGAGI. V lost 4 bases, J lost 4 bases, and 8 bases stayed unmatched. CDR3 region: CASSSSSSGTYNEQFF. CDR3 nucleotides: TGTGCCAGCAGTTCATCCTCTAGCGGGACTTACAATGAGCAGTTCTTC.

The chain couples TRBV6-1 to TRBJ1-2; maybe TRBD1 (6 bases). Looked up from germline, CDR1 is MNHNS and CDR2 is SASEGT. V was pared by 7 bases and J by 8 bases, with 20 bases between. The CDR3 sequence is 14 residues long. CDR3 sequence: CASILRGGREGYTF. CDR3 bases: TGTGCCAGCATCCTACGAGGGGGACGGGAAGGCTACACCTTC.

The CDR3 sequence is CASRRPFEQLNTEAFF. For the CDR3, the DNA is TGTGCCAGCAGAAGACCGTTCGAACAGTTGAACACTGAAGCTTTCTTT. The rearrangement joins TRBV2 to TRBJ1-1, with D uncertain. V gave up 6 bases and J gave up 0 bases, with 17 bases separating them. Looked up from germline, CDR1 is SNHLY and CDR2 is FYNNEI. CDR3 length: 16 amino acids.

This chain links TRBV5-1 with TRBJ2-7; D ambiguous. CDR1 SGHRS and CDR2 YFSETQ come from the germline V gene. Trimming took 1 base from V and 5 from J, leaving 10 bases between them. The CDR3 runs 13 residues. The CDR3 region has the DNA TGCGCCAGCAGCTTGATGGATGGGAACGAGCAGTACTTC. It yields the protein CASSLMDGNEQYF.

This chain uses TRBV2 with TRBJ2-3, with D possibly TRBD2 on 6 matching bases. The CDR3 is made up of 15 amino acids. V gave up 6 bases and J gave up 0 bases, with 13 bases separating them. The germline V gene has CDR1 SNHLY and CDR2 FYNNEI. DNA of the CDR3: TGTGCCAGCAGGAAGGAGGGGACTAGCACAGATACGCAGTATTTT. This sequence encodes CASRKEGTSTDTQYF.

The chain uses TRBV5-1 and TRBJ2-2, with TRBD1 matching over 8 bases. Losses at the gene ends were 4 bases for V and 7 bases for J; bases not matched to a gene: 9. Germline values: CDR1 SGHRS, CDR2 YFSETQ. The CDR3 contains 15 residues. In nucleotides, the CDR3 is TGCGCCAGCAGCAGCGGACAGGGCTTTGACGGGGAGCTGTTTTTT. It codes for CASSSGQGFDGELFF.

The chain links TRBV6-5 to TRBJ2-7; 9 bases map to TRBD2. Germline-derived CDR1 and CDR2 are MNHEY and SVGAGI. This CDR3 has 14 residues. The ends lost 5 bases at V and 0 bases at J; junction bases unmatched: 2. The CDR3 sequence is CASSPSGVSYEQYF. CDR3 DNA: TGTGCCAGCAGTCCTAGCGGGGTCTCCTACGAGCAGTACTTC.

V and J are TRBV7-2 and TRBJ2-7; D possibly corresponds to TRBD2 (6 bases). The CDR3 is made up of 13 amino acids. Trimming removed 6 bases at V and 3 bases at J, with 12 bases between. The germline V gene encodes CDR1 SGHTA and CDR2 FQGNSA. The CDR3, as DNA: TGTGCCAGCAGGCGGAGGGAAATCTACGAGCAGTACTTC. Translating it yields CASRRREIYEQYF.

V usage is TRBV30 and J usage is TRBJ2-3; D not resolved. CDR1 is GTSNPN, CDR2 SVGIG, per germline (reference sequence). The CDR3 is made up of 14 amino acids. With 0 bases removed from V and 3 bases from J, the gap between germline ends came to 10 bases. DNA of the CDR3: TGTGCCTGGAGTGTATGGGGATCAACAGATACGCAGTATTTT. This translates into CAWSVWGSTDTQYF. Using reference TRBV30 and TRBJ2-3 for the parts outside the CDR3, the full variable domain is SQTIHQWPATLVQPVGSPLSLECTVEGTSNPNLYWYRQAAGRGLQLLFYSVGIGQISSEVPQNLSASRPQDRQFILSSKKLLLSDSGFYLCAWSVWGSTDTQYFGPGTRLTVL.

The V call is TRBV28, the J call TRBJ1-6, with 10 bases identical to TRBD1. Germline CDR1 MDHEN, CDR2 SYDVKM. The CDR3 has 17 residues. With V trimmed by 8 bases and J by 4 bases, 11 bases remained unmatched. The CDR3 DNA follows: TGTGCCAGCTATCCTTGGGACAGGGGAAATTATAATTCACCCCTCCACTTT. Protein: CASYPWDRGNYNSPLHF. The complete variable domain, with remaining parts taken from reference TRBV28 and TRBJ1-6, reads DVKVTQSSRYLVKRTGEKVFLECVQDMDHENMFWYRQDPGLGLRLIYFSYDVKMKEKGDIPEGYSVSREKKERFSLILESASTNQTSMYLCASYPWDRGNYNSPLHFGNGTRLTVT.

V is TRBV30 and J is TRBJ2-7; D is undetermined. Trimming removed 1 base from V and 5 bases from J, with 12 bases in between. Germline assignment: CDR1 GTSNPN and CDR2 SVGIG (reference sequence). There are 13 residues in the CDR3. CDR3 loop: CAWSDGQFHEQYF. DNA for the CDR3: TGTGCCTGGAGTGACGGTCAGTTCCACGAGCAGTACTTC.

The genes are TRBV7-2 and TRBJ2-7; D is ambiguous. Trimming shortened V by 4 bases and J by 4 bases, and 17 bases separated the two germline ends. Germline loops: CDR1 SGHTA, CDR2 FQGNSA. The CDR3 covers 15 residues. The CDR3 is CASSSPRARSYEQYF. CDR3 in DNA: TGTGCCAGCAGCTCCCCAAGAGCGAGGTCGTACGAGCAGTACTTC.

The chain has TRBV27 and TRBJ1-5, with 9 bases that match TRBD1. This CDR3 comprises 16 residues. V was pared by 7 bases and J by 2 bases, with 9 bases of the junction left unmatched. The germline CDR1 and CDR2 sequences are MNHEY and SMNVEV (reference sequence). CDR3 sequence: CASTSTGGKGNQPQHF. In DNA, the CDR3 is TGTGCCAGCACCAGTACAGGGGGCAAGGGCAATCAGCCCCAGCATTTT.

The chain joins TRBV28 to TRBJ1-3, with TRBD1 matching over 8 bases. Germline V gene sequence: CDR1 MDHEN, CDR2 SYDVKM. The CDR3 sequence is 16 residues long. Trimming removed 2 bases from V and 0 bases from J; junction bases left unmatched: 3. For the CDR3, the DNA is TGTGCCAGCAGTTTACTTGGACAGGGCTCTGGAAACACCATATATTTT. This encodes CASSLLGQGSGNTIYF.

The CDR3 DNA sequence: TGTGCCAGCAGTGGGGGGGTTGCTGGAAACACCATATATTTT. Protein: CASSGGVAGNTIYF. The J gene is TRBJ1-3, the V gene TRBV2, with a possible D match to TRBD1 (5 bases). CDR1 SNHLY and CDR2 FYNNEI come from the germline V gene. The CDR3 loop spans 14 amino acids. The ends were cut back, 4 bases at V and 2 bases at J, with 9 bases in the middle.

This clone was observed a few times. The chain is built from TRBV18 and TRBJ2-7; the match to TRBD2 covers 9 bases. After removal of 1 base from V and 1 base from J, the junction contained 8 bases not matched to a gene. This CDR3 has 17 amino acids. CDR1 is KGHSH and CDR2 is LQKENI in the germline V gene. Here the CDR3 DNA reads TGTGCCAGCTCACCACTAGGGTCTAGCGGGGATTCCTACGAGCAGTACTTC. Translated: CASSPLGSSGDSYEQYF.

Notes on this clone: One junction end disagrees with the germline gene, perhaps due to a read error. This same CDR3 is encoded by further DNA sequences in the sample. This chain connects TRBV25-1 to TRBJ2-2; 13 positions agree with TRBD2. From germline, CDR1 is MGHDK and CDR2 SYGVNS. This CDR3 spans 16 amino acids. The CDR3 loop reads CASTEGGLAGAGELFF. In nucleotides, the CDR3 is TGTGCTAGCACCGAAGGCGGACTAGCGGGGGCCGGGGAGCTGTTTTTT. The variable domain in full, with the rest retrieved from reference TRBV25-1 and TRBJ2-2, is EADIYQTPRYLVIGTGKKITLECSQTMGHDKMYWYQQDPGMELHLIHYSYGVNSTEKGDLSSESTVSRIRTEHFPLTLESARPSHTSQYLCASTEGGLAGAGELFFGEGSRLTVL.

This sequence joins TRBV10-3 and TRBJ2-1; 12 positions agree with TRBD1. This CDR3 is 16 amino acids long. Germline V gene lookup returns CDR1 ENHRY and CDR2 SYGVKD. After removal of 6 bases from V and 4 bases from J, the junction contained 7 bases not matched to a gene. This CDR3 is CAIRTGTGGLYNEQFF. The CDR3 bases are TGTGCCATCAGAACCGGGACAGGGGGCTTGTACAATGAGCAGTTCTTC.

The chain uses TRBV6-1 and TRBJ2-1; possibly TRBD2 for D (6 bases). V shed 2 bases and J shed 14 bases, with 13 bases lying between them. Germline values: CDR1 MNHNS, CDR2 SASEGT. The CDR3 is made up of 12 amino acids. CDR3 loop: CASSEPGVKEFF. The CDR3 bases are TGTGCCAGCAGTGAACCGGGGGTGAAGGAGTTCTTC.

The chain couples TRBV29-1 to TRBJ1-4; 9 nucleotides line up with TRBD1. Trimming took 7 bases from V and 2 from J; bases not matched to a gene: 2. The CDR3 covers 13 residues. CDR1 and CDR2 (germline): SQVTM, ANQGSEA. The CDR3 here is CSAGTGTNEKLFF. CDR3 bases: TGCAGCGCCGGGACAGGGACTAATGAAAAACTGTTTTTT.

This clone was seen only once. In DNA, the CDR3 is TGTGCCAGCAGTCACCCACCCCAGGGGAACTATGGCTACACCTTC. Translated: CASSHPPQGNYGYTF. V and J are TRBV6-1 and TRBJ1-2; D is possibly TRBD1 (6 bases). This CDR3 spans 15 amino acids. The V and J ends lost 5 bases and 2 bases respectively, with 15 bases between them. The germline CDR1 and CDR2 sequences are MNHNS and SASEGT.

The V and J genes are TRBV11-2 and TRBJ2-7; TRBD1 might be the D (6 bases). The V and J ends lost 2 bases and 2 bases respectively, with 16 bases between them. The CDR3 totals 16 residues. Germline loops: CDR1 SGHAT, CDR2 FQNNGV. Here the CDR3 reads CASSLLPNRATYEQYF. Written as DNA, the CDR3 is TGTGCCAGCAGCTTACTCCCTAACAGGGCCACCTACGAGCAGTACTTC.

The rearrangement uses TRBV6-5 and TRBJ1-2; weak D call: TRBD1 (5 bases). This CDR3 is built from 15 residues. Germline values: CDR1 MNHEY, CDR2 SVGAGI. V was pared by 6 bases and J by 5 bases, with 19 bases between. CDR3 loop: CASRRSQDRTYGYTF. DNA of the CDR3: TGTGCCAGCAGGCGTAGCCAGGATCGGACATATGGCTACACCTTC.

The chain recombines TRBV4-2 with TRBJ1-5; no definite D call. CDR3 size: 15 residues. The germline V gene encodes CDR1 LGHNA and CDR2 YNFKEQ. Trimming shortened V by 0 bases and J by 1 base, and 7 bases separated the two germline ends. The CDR3 protein is CASSQEWASNQPQHF. In DNA, the CDR3 is TGTGCCAGCAGCCAAGAGTGGGCAAGCAATCAGCCCCAGCATTTT.

This chain links TRBV4-2 with TRBJ2-3; D is perhaps TRBD2 (5 bases). Germline lookup yields CDR1 LGHNA and CDR2 YNFKEQ. V lost 1 base to trimming and J lost 0 bases, with 8 bases between them. The CDR3 totals 15 residues. CDR3: CASSQGTSSTDTQYF. CDR3 nucleotides: TGTGCCAGCAGCCAAGGGACTTCTAGCACAGATACGCAGTATTTT.